This entry concerns a single TCR beta chain. The antigen is undetermined. This sample was taken from a study of cytomegalovirus exposure and HLA in healthy donors. PCR primers comprised 60 Vbeta and 13 Jbeta primers. The method was immunoSEQ multiplex PCR; TCRdb's version includes in-frame clones alone and lacks a portion of them. There are under 200,000 clones in the sample; about 75% occur only once, and roughly 7.4% lies in the top ten. Study-level results: TRBV6-2, TRBV6-3 and some other V segments were unresolvable in 87-base-pair reads. The productive fraction for most TCR beta V segments was about 90% or about 30% in an earlier analysis. Follow-up analysis seemed to connect common viral pathogens with several of the most significant clusters identified. Reports showed the classifier diagnosing cytomegalovirus status with high specificity and sensitivity.

The V end was cut by 7 bases, the J end by 2 bases, with 14 bases between. Per the germline V gene, CDR1 is LNHDA and CDR2 is SQIVND (reference sequence). This CDR3 has 14 residues. Sequencing used PBMCs. The chain couples TRBV19 to TRBJ2-5; perhaps TRBD2 as D (6 bases). The sequence came from a male donor in good health and CMV-seropositive. The CDR3 reads CASNTGDLQETQYF. The CDR3 DNA follows: TGTGCCAGTAATACGGGGGACCTTCAAGAGACCCAGTACTTC.